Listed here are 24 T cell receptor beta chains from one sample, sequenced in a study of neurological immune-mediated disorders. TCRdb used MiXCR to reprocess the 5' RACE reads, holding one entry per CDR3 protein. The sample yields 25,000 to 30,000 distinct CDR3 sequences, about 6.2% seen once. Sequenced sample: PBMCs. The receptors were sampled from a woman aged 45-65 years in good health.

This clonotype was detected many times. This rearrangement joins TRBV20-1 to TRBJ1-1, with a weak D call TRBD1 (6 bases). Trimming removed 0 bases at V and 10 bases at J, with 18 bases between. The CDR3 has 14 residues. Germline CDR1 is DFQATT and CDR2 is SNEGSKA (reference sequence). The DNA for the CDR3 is TGCAGTGCTAGAGATCCCGGACAGACAAGCTCAGCTTTCTTT. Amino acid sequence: CSARDPGQTSSAFF.

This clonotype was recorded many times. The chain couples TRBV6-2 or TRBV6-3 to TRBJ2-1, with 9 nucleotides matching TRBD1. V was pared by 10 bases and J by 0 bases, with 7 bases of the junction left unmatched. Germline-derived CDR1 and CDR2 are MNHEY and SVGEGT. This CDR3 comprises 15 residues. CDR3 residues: CAISATGGSYNEQFF. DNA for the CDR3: TGTGCCATCAGCGCGACAGGGGGCTCCTACAATGAGCAGTTCTTC.

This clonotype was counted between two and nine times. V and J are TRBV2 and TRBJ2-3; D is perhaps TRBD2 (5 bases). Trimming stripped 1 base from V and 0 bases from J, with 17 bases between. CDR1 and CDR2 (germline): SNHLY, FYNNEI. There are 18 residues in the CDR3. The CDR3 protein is CASSEDPVGRASTDTQYF. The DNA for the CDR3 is TGTGCCAGCAGTGAAGACCCGGTGGGGAGAGCTAGCACAGATACGCAGTATTTT.

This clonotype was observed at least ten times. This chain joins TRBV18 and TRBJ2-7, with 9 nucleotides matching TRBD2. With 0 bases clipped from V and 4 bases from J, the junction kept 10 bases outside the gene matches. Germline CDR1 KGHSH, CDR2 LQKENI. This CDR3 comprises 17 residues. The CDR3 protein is CASSPPGQASGTYEQYF. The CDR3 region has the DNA TGTGCCAGCTCACCACCAGGTCAAGCTAGCGGGACTTACGAGCAGTACTTC.

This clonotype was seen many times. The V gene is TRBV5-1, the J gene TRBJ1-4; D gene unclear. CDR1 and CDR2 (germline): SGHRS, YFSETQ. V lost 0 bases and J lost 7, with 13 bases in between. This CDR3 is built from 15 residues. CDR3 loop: CASSLGGSLSEKLFF. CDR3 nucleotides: TGCGCCAGCAGCTTGGGGGGATCCCTGAGTGAAAAACTGTTTTTT. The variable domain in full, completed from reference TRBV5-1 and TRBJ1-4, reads KAGVTQTPRYLIKTRGQQVTLSCSPISGHRSVSWYQQTPGQGLQFLFEYFSETQRNKGNFPGRFSGRQFSNSRSEMNVSTLELGDSALYLCASSLGGSLSEKLFFGSGTQLSVL.

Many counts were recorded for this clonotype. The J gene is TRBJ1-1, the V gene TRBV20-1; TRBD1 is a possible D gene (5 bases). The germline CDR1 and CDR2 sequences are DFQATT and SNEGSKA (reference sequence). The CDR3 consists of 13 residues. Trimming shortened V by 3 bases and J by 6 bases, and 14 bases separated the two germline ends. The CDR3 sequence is CSASNQGRAEAFF. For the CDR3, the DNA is TGCAGTGCTAGTAACCAGGGTCGGGCTGAAGCTTTCTTT.

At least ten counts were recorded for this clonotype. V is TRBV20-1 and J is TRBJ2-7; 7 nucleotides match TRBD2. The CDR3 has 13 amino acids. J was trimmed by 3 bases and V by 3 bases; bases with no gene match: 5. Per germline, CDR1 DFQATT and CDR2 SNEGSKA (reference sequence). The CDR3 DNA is TGCAGTGCTAGTTCGCCTAGCGGCTACGAGCAGTACTTC. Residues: CSASSPSGYEQYF.

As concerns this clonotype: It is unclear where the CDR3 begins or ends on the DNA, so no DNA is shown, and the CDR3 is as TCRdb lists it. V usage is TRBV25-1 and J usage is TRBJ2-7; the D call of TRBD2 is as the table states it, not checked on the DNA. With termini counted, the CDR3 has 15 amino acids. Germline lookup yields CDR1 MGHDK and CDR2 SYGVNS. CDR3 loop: CASSEPREGLYQQYF.

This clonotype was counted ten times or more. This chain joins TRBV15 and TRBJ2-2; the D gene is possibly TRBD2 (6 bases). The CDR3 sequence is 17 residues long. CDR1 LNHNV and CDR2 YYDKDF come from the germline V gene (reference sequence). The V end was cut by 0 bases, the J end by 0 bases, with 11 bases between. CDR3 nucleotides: TGTGCCACCAGCAGAGATCGGGAGCGAACGAACACCGGGGAGCTGTTTTTT. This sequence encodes CATSRDRERTNTGELFF. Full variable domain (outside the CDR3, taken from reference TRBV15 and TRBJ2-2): DAMVIQNPRYQVTQFGKPVTLSCSQTLNHNVMYWYQQKSSQAPKLLFHYYDKDFNNEADTPDNFQSRRPNTSFCFLDIRSPGLGDTAMYLCATSRDRERTNTGELFFGEGSRLTVL.

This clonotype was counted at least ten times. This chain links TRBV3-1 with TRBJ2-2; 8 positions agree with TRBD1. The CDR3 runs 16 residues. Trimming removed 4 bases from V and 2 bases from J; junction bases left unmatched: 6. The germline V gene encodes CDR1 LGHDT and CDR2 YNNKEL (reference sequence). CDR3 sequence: CASSLRQGPNTGELFF. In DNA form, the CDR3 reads TGTGCCAGCAGCCTCCGACAGGGGCCCAACACCGGGGAGCTGTTTTTT.

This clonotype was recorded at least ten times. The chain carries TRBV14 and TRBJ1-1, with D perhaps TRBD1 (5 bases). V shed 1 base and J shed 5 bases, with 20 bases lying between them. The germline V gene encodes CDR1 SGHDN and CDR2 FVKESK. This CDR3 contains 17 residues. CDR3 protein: CASSQVRGGGLRTEAFF. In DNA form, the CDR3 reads TGTGCCAGCAGCCAAGTGAGGGGTGGGGGTTTGAGAACTGAAGCTTTCTTT.

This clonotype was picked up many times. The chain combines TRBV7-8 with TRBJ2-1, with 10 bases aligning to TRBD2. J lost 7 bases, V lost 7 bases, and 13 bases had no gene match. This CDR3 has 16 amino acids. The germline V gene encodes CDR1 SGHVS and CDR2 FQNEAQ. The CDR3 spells CASIFLAGVVGNEQFF. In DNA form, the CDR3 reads TGTGCCAGCATTTTCCTAGCGGGAGTTGTAGGGAATGAGCAGTTCTTC.

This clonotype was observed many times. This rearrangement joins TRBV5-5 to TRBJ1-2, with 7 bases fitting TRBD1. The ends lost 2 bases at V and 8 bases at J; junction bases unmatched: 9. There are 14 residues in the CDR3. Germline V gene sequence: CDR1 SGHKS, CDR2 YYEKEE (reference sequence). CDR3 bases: TGTGCCAGCAGCTTCGGGGCTACAGGGGAAGGCTACACCTTC. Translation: CASSFGATGEGYTF.

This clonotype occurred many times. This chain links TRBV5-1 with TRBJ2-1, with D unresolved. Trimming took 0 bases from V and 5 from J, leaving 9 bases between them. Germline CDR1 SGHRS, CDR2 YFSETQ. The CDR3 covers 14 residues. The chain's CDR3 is CASSLVPGDNEQFF. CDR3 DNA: TGCGCCAGCAGCTTGGTCCCGGGTGACAATGAGCAGTTCTTC.

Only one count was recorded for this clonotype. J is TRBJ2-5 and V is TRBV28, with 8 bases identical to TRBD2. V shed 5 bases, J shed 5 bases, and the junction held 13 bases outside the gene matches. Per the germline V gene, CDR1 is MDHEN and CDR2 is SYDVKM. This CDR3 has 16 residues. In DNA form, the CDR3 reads TGTGCCAGCAGTCCTTATAGACGGGGGGGCGATGAGACCCAGTACTTC. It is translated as CASSPYRRGGDETQYF.

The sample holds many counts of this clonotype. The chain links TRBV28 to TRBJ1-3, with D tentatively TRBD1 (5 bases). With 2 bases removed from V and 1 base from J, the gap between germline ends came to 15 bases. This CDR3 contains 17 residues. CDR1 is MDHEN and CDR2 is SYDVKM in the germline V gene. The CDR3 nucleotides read TGTGCCAGCAGTTTACGTCGGGACCGACGGTCTGGAAACACCATATATTTT. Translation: CASSLRRDRRSGNTIYF. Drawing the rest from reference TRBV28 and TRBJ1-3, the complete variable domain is DVKVTQSSRYLVKRTGEKVFLECVQDMDHENMFWYRQDPGLGLRLIYFSYDVKMKEKGDIPEGYSVSREKKERFSLILESASTNQTSMYLCASSLRRDRRSGNTIYFGEGSWLTVV.

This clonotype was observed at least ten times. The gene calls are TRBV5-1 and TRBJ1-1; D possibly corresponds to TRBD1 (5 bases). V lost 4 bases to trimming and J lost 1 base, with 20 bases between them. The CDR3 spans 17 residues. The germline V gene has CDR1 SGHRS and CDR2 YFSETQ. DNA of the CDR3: TGCGCCAGCAGCACCGGGGCTGTGGGTATAGGGAACACTGAAGCTTTCTTT. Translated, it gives CASSTGAVGIGNTEAFF.

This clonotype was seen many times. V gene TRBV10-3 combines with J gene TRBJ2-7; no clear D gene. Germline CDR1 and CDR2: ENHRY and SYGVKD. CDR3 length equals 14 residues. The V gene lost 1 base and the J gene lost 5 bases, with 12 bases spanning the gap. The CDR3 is CAISEWRAPHEQYF. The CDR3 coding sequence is TGTGCCATCAGTGAGTGGAGAGCCCCCCACGAGCAGTACTTC.

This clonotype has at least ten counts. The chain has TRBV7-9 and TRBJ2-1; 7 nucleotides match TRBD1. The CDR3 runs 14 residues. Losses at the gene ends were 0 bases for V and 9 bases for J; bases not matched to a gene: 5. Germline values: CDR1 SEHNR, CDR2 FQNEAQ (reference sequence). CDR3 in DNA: TGTGCCAGCAGCTTAGCAACAGGGGCCGCTGAGCAGTTCTTC. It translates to CASSLATGAAEQFF.

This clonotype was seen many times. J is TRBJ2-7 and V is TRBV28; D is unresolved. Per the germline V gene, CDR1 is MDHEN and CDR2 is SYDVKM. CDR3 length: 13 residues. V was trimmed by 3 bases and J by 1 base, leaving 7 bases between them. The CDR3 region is CASSFVRSYEQYF. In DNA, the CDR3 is TGTGCCAGCAGTTTTGTCCGGTCCTACGAGCAGTACTTC.

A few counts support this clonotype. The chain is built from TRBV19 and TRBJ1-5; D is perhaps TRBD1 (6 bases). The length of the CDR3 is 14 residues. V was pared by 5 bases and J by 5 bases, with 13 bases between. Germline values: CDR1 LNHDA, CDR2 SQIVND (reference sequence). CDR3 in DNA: TGTGCCAGTAGTTGGCAGGGGAAGGATCAGCCCCAGCATTTT. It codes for CASSWQGKDQPQHF.

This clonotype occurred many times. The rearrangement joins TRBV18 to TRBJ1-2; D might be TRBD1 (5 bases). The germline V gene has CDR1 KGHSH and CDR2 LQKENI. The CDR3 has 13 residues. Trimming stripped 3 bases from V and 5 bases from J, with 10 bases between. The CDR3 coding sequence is TGTGCCAGCTCACCCGCCGGGGGGTATGGCTACACCTTC. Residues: CASSPAGGYGYTF.

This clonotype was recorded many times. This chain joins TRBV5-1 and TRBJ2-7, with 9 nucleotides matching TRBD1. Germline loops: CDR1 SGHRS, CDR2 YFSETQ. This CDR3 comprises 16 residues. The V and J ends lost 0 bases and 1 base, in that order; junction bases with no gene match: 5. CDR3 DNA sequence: TGCGCCAGCAGCTTGGGGCTAGACAGGGGGTCCTACGAGCAGTACTTC. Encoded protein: CASSLGLDRGSYEQYF.

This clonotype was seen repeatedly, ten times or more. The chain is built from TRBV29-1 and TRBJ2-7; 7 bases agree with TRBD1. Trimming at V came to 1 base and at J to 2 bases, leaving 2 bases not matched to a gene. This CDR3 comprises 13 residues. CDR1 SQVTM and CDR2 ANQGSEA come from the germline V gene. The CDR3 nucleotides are TGCAGCGTTGAAGGCCAGGGGGCCTACGAGCAGTACTTC. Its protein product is CSVEGQGAYEQYF.